At least ten counts were recorded for the clone carrying this TCR beta chain. Antigen: not known. These data come from a study of identical twins. TCRdb independently ran MiXCR on the 5' RACE reads; one entry per CDR3 protein. Of some 230,000 distinct CDR3 sequences listed, 5% to 7% are singletons. Study findings and constraints: Invariant MAIT and iNKT cells are populations that could partly confound zero-insertion analyses.

The sample was also reused in another study, on T cells expressing NK-cell markers. Per that study: Restriction of sorting to alpha-beta TCR T cells was accomplished in several experiments using an anti-gamma-delta TCR antibody.

This clonotype was obtained from a woman aged 18-29 years in good health. Sequencing was performed on CD8+ T cells sorted from blood.

Here the CDR3 reads CAIRGTGTITEAFF. CDR3 DNA: TGTGCCATCAGGGGGACAGGGACGATCACTGAAGCTTTCTTT. The chain has TRBV10-3 and TRBJ1-1; 9 bases fit TRBD1. The CDR3 sequence is 14 residues long. The junction had 6 bases not matched to a gene; V was cut back by 6 bases and J by 4 bases. CDR1 is ENHRY and CDR2 is SYGVKD in the germline V gene.